This TCR beta chain was captured by sequencing in a study of blood T cells in healthy people across ages. Findings of the study overall: PBMCs that were unsorted prevented a conclusive naive versus antigen-experienced comparison.

This CDR3 comprises 14 residues. Germline loops: CDR1 SGHTA, CDR2 FQGNSA. The ends lost 3 bases at V and 3 bases at J; junction bases unmatched: 3. A few counts support this clonotype. Its antigen is not known. Alongside a J-beta primer mix, a sample-barcoded 5' primer served in a second PCR lasting about 6 to 11 cycles. MiXCR, applied by TCRdb to the 5' RACE reads, yields one record per CDR3 protein. This table has 1.6 million or so distinct CDR3 sequences, roughly 32% appearing once. The chain uses TRBV7-2 and TRBJ2-7, with 9 bases matching TRBD2. Material: blood. The sequence came from a woman in her twenties or thirties in good health. DNA of the CDR3: TGTGCCAGCAGCTTTAGCGGGGGTCTCTACGAGCAGTACTTC. Protein product: CASSFSGGLYEQYF.